The subject of this entry is one T cell receptor beta chain. The data are from a study of control samples from healthy donors and cancer patients. The J segment lost 8 bases and the V segment lost 7 bases, leaving 22 bases of the junction unmatched. The germline CDR1 and CDR2 sequences are SGHTA and FQGNSA. This CDR3 has 19 residues. Only in-frame clones appear in the TCRdb table, and some are missing; sequencing was by immunoSEQ multiplex PCR. Among roughly 100,000 clones, around 88% were seen once, and the ten largest hold approximately 20%. The sample taken for sequencing was PBMCs. The source of this sequence is a man aged 60 to 75 with lung cancer. The gene calls are TRBV7-2 and TRBJ2-1; 11 nucleotides line up with TRBD2. The CDR3 sequence: CASTRVLAGVWRLNDEQFF. CDR3 DNA sequence: TGTGCCAGCACGAGAGTACTAGCGGGGGTTTGGAGGCTGAACGATGAGCAGTTCTTC.